Described below is a single T cell receptor (beta chain) sequence and its context. The antigen remains undetermined. This entry belongs to a study of cytomegalovirus exposure and HLA in healthy donors. Study-wide points: Cytomegalovirus association was listed for 164 TCR beta chains. Fewer N-insertions than the roughly 670-donor mean were reportedly shown by an Asian-associated ancestry cluster in a later analysis.

Every donor was a healthy person donating bone marrow. The CDR3 consists of 16 residues. The junction had 14 bases not matched to a gene; V was cut back by 4 bases and J by 4 bases. Germline values: CDR1 SGHRS, CDR2 YFSETQ. The PCR contained 60 Vbeta and 13 Jbeta primers. Authors' analysis steps: Among the unique TCR beta chains that a later analysis counted, 75 million to 85 million in all, approximately 12 million were shared. TCRdb's table, derived via immunoSEQ multiplex PCR, lists solely in-frame clones and lacks some. That table furnishes V, J and clone size, whereas the DNA furnished D and trimming. The table lists 150,000 to 200,000 clones, around 78% of them singletons, with more than 2% in the top ten.

The rearrangement links TRBV5-1 to TRBJ2-7, with 7 bases lining up with TRBD2. The source is a woman under 40 in good health and CMV-seropositive. What was sequenced was PBMCs. Written as DNA, the CDR3 is TGCGCCAGCAGCCCTGGAGGGCCGGGACTACTATACGAGCAGTACTTC. Encoded protein: CASSPGGPGLLYEQYF.